This TCR beta chain was recorded in a study of T cell responses to AZD1222 COVID-19 vaccine. Only in-frame clones appear in the TCRdb table, and some are missing; sequencing was by immunoSEQ multiplex PCR. The sample has approximately 200,000 clones, approximately 94% seen once; the top ten hold around 1.7%. Study results and caveats: Reports indicate that nearly half of spike-specific TCRs are directed at unmutated variant regions.

This clone appeared once. Its target is unknown. This clonotype originated in an adult who received the MenACWY meningococcal vaccine as a control. The material was peripheral blood, obtained 28 days after the second dose of the MenACWY control vaccine.

CDR3 in amino acids: CARRTDTEAFF. CDR3 DNA sequence: TGTGCCAGAAGGACGGACACTGAAGCTTTCTTT. The chain has TRBV27 and TRBJ1-1; D is ambiguous. Germline assignment: CDR1 MNHEY and CDR2 SMNVEV (reference sequence). This CDR3 comprises 11 residues. The V end lost 9 bases, the J end lost 3 bases, and 8 bases lay between the germline ends.